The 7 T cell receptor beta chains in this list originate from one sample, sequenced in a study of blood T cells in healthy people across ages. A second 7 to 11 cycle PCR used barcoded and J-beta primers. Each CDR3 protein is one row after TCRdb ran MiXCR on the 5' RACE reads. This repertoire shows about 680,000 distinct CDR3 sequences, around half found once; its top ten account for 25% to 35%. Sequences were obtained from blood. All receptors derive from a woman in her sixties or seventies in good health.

The CDR3 sequence: CASSRWGGYEQYF. CDR3 nucleotides: TGTGCCAGCAGTCGCTGGGGCGGTTACGAGCAGTACTTC. The chain uses TRBV27 and TRBJ2-5, with D perhaps matching TRBD1 (5 bases). The J call may be mistaken, given a closer DNA end match to TRBJ2-7. CDR1 and CDR2 from the germline V gene are MNHEY and SMNVEV (reference sequence). The CDR3 is made up of 13 amino acids.

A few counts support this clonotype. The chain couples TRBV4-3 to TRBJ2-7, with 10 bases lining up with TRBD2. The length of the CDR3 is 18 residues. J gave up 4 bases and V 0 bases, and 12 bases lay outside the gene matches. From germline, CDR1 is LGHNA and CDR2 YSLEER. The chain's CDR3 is CASSQERAASGRAYEQYF. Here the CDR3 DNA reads TGCGCCAGCAGCCAAGAAAGGGCAGCTAGCGGGAGAGCGTACGAGCAGTACTTC.

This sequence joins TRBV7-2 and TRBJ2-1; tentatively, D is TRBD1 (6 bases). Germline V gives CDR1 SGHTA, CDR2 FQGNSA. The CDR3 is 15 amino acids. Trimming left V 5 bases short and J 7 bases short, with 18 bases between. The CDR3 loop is CASSGDTYIGNEQFF. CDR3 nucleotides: TGTGCCAGCAGCGGGGACACCTACATTGGGAATGAGCAGTTCTTC.

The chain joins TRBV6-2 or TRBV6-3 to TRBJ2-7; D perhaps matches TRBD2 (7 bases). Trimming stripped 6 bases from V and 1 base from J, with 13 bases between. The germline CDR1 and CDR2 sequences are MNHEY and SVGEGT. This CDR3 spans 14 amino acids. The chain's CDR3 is CASRVQGGSYEQYF. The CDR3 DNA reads TGTGCCAGCAGAGTACAGGGAGGGTCCTACGAGCAGTACTTC.

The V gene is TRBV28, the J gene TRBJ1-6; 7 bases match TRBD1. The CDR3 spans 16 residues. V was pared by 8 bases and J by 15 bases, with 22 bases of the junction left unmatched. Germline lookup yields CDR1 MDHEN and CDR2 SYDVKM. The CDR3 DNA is TGTGCCAGCTCTCCTTTTAGGGGACAGACGATTCGGCGCCTCCACTTT. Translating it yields CASSPFRGQTIRRLHF.

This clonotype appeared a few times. This CDR3 is CASSPGTGAFFATNEKLFF. The DNA for the CDR3 is TGTGCCAGCAGCCCCGGGACAGGGGCCTTTTTTGCAACTAATGAAAAACTGTTTTTT. V and J are TRBV7-2 and TRBJ1-4; 10 nucleotides align to TRBD1. J lost 0 bases, V lost 5 bases, and 12 bases had no gene match. The CDR3 has 19 amino acids. Germline V gene data show CDR1 as SGHTA and CDR2 as FQGNSA.

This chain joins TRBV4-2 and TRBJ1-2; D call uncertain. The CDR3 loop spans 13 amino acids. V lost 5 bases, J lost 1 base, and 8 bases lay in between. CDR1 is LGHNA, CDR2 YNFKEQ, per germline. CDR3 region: CASSENINYGYTF. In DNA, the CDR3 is TGTGCCAGCAGCGAAAATATTAACTATGGCTACACCTTC.